The table lists the clone carrying this TCR beta chain with a count of one. The study ran its PCR with 60 Vbeta and 13 Jbeta primers. The protocol was immunoSEQ multiplex PCR, while the TCRdb copy is restricted to in-frame clones and leaves out a portion. The sample records around 91,000 clones, about three quarters being singletons. This specimen comes from a study of cytomegalovirus exposure and HLA in healthy donors. Looked up from germline, CDR1 is GTSNPN and CDR2 is SVGIG (reference sequence). The ends lost 0 bases at V and 0 bases at J; junction bases unmatched: 7. CDR3 length: 16 amino acids. Sequences were obtained from PBMCs. The TCR sequence derives from a male donor in good health and CMV-seropositive. The chain couples TRBV30 to TRBJ1-2; the match to TRBD1 covers 7 bases. This chain's CDR3 is CAWSVGTEFSNYGYTF. The DNA for the CDR3 is TGTGCCTGGAGTGTAGGGACAGAGTTCTCTAACTATGGCTACACCTTC.